This T cell receptor beta chain was documented in a study of OX40 agonist ivuxolimab in advanced cancers. Notes on the study in general: Some patients without response likewise showed low normalized clonal expansion. With doses of 0.1-3.0 mg/kg, partial responders showed among the lowest clonal expansion.

Using immunoSEQ multiplex PCR, the repertoire was profiled, and TCRdb retains in-frame clones only, with some absent. The table has approximately 84,000 clones, over 85% seen once. In its sample, this clone was seen once. Its antigen is not known. The sequenced sample was CD4+ or CD8+ T cells sorted from blood, obtained in a trial of the OX40 agonist ivuxolimab. The sequence came from an adult with an advanced solid tumor such as melanoma, head and neck, liver or kidney cancer.

The CDR3 DNA sequence: TGTGCCAGTAGTATCAGGGGAACTGGAAACACCATATATTTT. It codes for CASSIRGTGNTIYF. This sequence joins TRBV19 and TRBJ1-3; possible D gene TRBD1, 6 bases. V was clipped by 3 bases and J by 2 bases, with 8 bases between them. Germline lookup yields CDR1 LNHDA and CDR2 SQIVND (reference sequence). The CDR3 length is 14 residues.